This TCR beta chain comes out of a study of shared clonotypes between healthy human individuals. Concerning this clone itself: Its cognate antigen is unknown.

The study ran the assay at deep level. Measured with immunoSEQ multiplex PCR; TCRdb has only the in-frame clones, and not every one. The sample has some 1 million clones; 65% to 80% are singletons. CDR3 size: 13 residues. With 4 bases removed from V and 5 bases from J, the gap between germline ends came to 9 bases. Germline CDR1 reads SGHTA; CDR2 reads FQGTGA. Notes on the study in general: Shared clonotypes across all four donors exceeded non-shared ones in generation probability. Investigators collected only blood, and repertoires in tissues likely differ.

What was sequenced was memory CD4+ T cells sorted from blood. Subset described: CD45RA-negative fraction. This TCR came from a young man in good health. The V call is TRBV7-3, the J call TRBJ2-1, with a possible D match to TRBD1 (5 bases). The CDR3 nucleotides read TGTGCCAGCAGCTCCCCAGGGCACAATGAGCAGTTCTTC. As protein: CASSSPGHNEQFF.